A selection of T cell receptor beta chains follows, all from one sample in a study of OX40 agonist ivuxolimab in advanced cancers. This table comes from immunoSEQ multiplex PCR, and its TCRdb copy is limited to in-frame clones, with some not included. In the table there are 90,000 to 100,000 clones, almost 90% of which are singletons. The sequences come from CD4+ or CD8+ T cells sorted from blood, collected in a trial of the OX40 agonist ivuxolimab. Receptors were obtained from an adult with an advanced solid tumor such as melanoma, head and neck, liver or kidney cancer. The CDR3 runs from the conserved cysteine through the conserved F or W. D genes are given only for firm matches. A row's size may be missing; if present it is once, few, many or a size class.

clone_size,d_call,j_call,v_call,cdr3_aa,cdr3_nt
.,TRBD2,TRBJ2-7,TRBV7-3,CASSPGGLAGRNEQYF,TGTGCCAGCAGCCCCGGTGGACTAGCGGGAAGGAACGAGCAATACTTC
.,.,TRBJ1-2,TRBV19,CASSIETGRRYGYTF,TGTGCCAGTAGTATAGAAACAGGGAGGCGCTATGGCTACACCTTC
.,TRBD1,TRBJ2-7,TRBV5-1,CASSFTGVQVDEQYF,TGCGCCAGCAGCTTTACAGGGGTCCAAGTCGACGAGCAGTACTTC
.,TRBD1,TRBJ1-2,TRBV5-1,CASSLGAGGLYGYTF,TGCGCCAGCAGCTTAGGGGCAGGGGGACTCTATGGCTACACCTTC
.,.,TRBJ1-5,TRBV6-4,CASSPRRDGRYSNQPQHF,TGTGCCAGCAGTCCACGACGGGACGGACGATATAGCAATCAGCCCCAGCATTTT
.,.,TRBJ2-1,TRBV6-5,CASSYPSLVYNEQFF,TGTGCCAGCAGTTACCCATCACTAGTTTACAATGAGCAGTTCTTC
.,TRBD2,TRBJ2-1,TRBV27,CASSRTSGGVNEQFF,TGTGCCAGCAGCCGGACTAGCGGGGGGGTCAATGAGCAGTTCTTC
.,.,TRBJ1-5,TRBV28,CASISGAYSNQPQHF,TGTGCCAGCATCTCAGGAGCGTATAGCAATCAGCCCCAGCATTTT
.,.,TRBJ2-5,TRBV18,CASSPRVGNGTQYF,TGTGCCAGCTCACCACGGGTAGGGAACGGGACCCAGTACTTC
.,TRBD2,TRBJ2-1,TRBV6-4,CASSDSGLAGGNEQFF,TGTGCCAGCAGTGACTCCGGACTAGCGGGGGGCAATGAGCAGTTCTTC
.,TRBD1,TRBJ1-1,TRBV10-2,CASNRQGAFSTEAFF,TGCGCCAGCAATAGACAGGGGGCTTTTAGCACTGAAGCTTTCTTT
.,.,TRBJ1-6,TRBV6-5,CASSLQLWNSPLHF,TGTGCCAGCAGCCTGCAACTTTGGAATTCACCCCTCCACTTT
.,TRBD2,TRBJ2-3,TRBV5-4,CASSQSSGAYDTQYF,TGTGCCAGCAGCCAATCTAGCGGGGCCTACGATACGCAGTATTTT
few,.,TRBJ1-1,TRBV9,CASSPRTGWTEAFF,TGTGCCAGCAGCCCCCGGACCGGTTGGACTGAAGCTTTCTTT
few,TRBD2,TRBJ2-6,TRBV19,CASSRRGTSGSSGANVLTF,TGTGCCAGTAGCAGAAGGGGGACTAGCGGGAGTTCCGGGGCCAACGTCCTGACTTTC
.,TRBD2,TRBJ2-4,TRBV5-1,CASSFPLAAQNIQYF,TGCGCCAGCAGCTTCCCTCTAGCGGCCCAAAACATTCAGTACTTC
few,.,TRBJ1-1,TRBV30,CARSGLTEAFF,TGTGCCCGATCAGGGTTAACTGAAGCTTTCTTT
.,.,TRBJ2-5,TRBV6-5,CATFHLETQYF,TGTGCCACCTTTCATCTGGAGACCCAGTACTTC
.,.,TRBJ2-2,TRBV19,CASSMSRGSGELFF,TGTGCCAGTAGTATGTCCAGGGGCAGCGGGGAGCTGTTTTTT
.,.,TRBJ1-2,TRBV5-1,CASSLDVAPLMGYTF,TGCGCCAGCAGCTTGGATGTCGCCCCCCTTATGGGCTACACCTTC
.,.,TRBJ2-3,TRBV6-5,CASSYSRFRTDTQYF,TGTGCCAGCAGTTACTCTCGGTTCCGCACAGATACGCAGTATTTT
.,.,TRBJ2-7,TRBV7-6,CASSLVSQGLSEQYF,TGTGCCAGCAGCTTAGTATCGCAGGGCTTGAGCGAGCAGTACTTC
.,.,TRBJ1-3,TRBV6-4,CASSELRGRGNTIYF,TGTGCCAGCAGTGAGTTGCGGGGCCGGGGAAACACCATATATTTT
.,.,TRBJ2-1,TRBV5-1,CASTGRLSNNEQFF,TGCGCCAGCACCGGGAGACTTAGCAACAATGAGCAGTTCTTC
.,.,TRBJ1-3,TRBV11-2,CASSITGYSGNTIYF,TGTGCCAGCAGCATTACAGGGTACTCTGGAAACACCATATATTTT
.,.,TRBJ2-3,TRBV28,CASRPTRFLGDTQYF,TGTGCCAGCAGGCCCACCCGTTTTCTCGGAGATACGCAGTATTTT
once,.,TRBJ1-1,TRBV2,CASNGPLTNKAFF,TGTGCCAGCAACGGCCCCTTGACTAACAAAGCTTTCTTT
.,.,TRBJ1-5,TRBV19,CASLEPGDPGNQPQHF,TGTGCCAGTTTAGAGCCGGGAGACCCGGGGAATCAGCCCCAGCATTTT
.,.,TRBJ1-2,TRBV30,CAWSGDAYGYTF,TGTGCCTGGAGCGGGGACGCATATGGCTACACCTTC
.,.,TRBJ1-2,TRBV27,CASSLSPRNYGYTF,TGTGCCAGCAGTTTATCCCCCAGGAACTATGGCTACACCTTC
.,.,TRBJ2-1,TRBV18,CASSPGPSNEQFF,TGTGCCAGCTCGCCGGGACCCTCGAATGAGCAGTTCTTC
.,TRBD1,TRBJ2-4,TRBV30,CAWRGRRGQDRAKNIQYF,TGTGCCTGGAGGGGACGACGGGGACAGGATCGCGCCAAAAACATTCAGTACTTC
.,.,TRBJ2-1,TRBV5-5,CASSLEVSYNEQFF,TGTGCCAGCAGCTTAGAGGTCTCCTACAATGAGCAGTTCTTC
.,.,TRBJ2-3,TRBV4-1,CASSQAERFTDTQYF,TGCGCCAGCAGCCAGGCGGAGAGGTTTACAGATACGCAGTATTTT
.,.,TRBJ2-7,TRBV29-1,CSVGFMQYGNEQYF,TGCAGCGTTGGATTCATGCAGTATGGGAACGAGCAGTACTTC